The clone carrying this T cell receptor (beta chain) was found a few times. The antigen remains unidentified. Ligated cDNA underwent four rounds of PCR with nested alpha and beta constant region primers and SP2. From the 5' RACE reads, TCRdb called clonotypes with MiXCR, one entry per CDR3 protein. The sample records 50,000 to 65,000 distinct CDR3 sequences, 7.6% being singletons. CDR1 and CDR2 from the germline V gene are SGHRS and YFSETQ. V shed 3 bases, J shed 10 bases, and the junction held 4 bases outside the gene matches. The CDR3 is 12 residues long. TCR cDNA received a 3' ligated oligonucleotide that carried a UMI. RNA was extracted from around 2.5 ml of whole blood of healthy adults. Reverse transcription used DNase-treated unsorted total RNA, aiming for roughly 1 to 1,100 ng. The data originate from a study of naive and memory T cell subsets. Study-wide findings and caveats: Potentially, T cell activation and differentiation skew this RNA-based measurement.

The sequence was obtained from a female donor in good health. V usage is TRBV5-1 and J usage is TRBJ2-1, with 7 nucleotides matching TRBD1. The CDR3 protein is CASSSQGVEQFF. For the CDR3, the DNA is TGCGCCAGCAGCTCCCAGGGGGTAGAGCAGTTCTTC.